This TCR beta chain was identified in a study of OX40 agonist ivuxolimab in advanced cancers. V was cut by 4 bases and J by 1 base, with 17 bases left in between. The CDR3 consists of 16 residues. Germline CDR1 is MNHEY and CDR2 is SMNVEV (reference sequence). Sequencing used immunoSEQ multiplex PCR; TCRdb keeps in-frame clones, though not all of them. Among 100,000 to 120,000 clones listed, over 85% were seen once. The sequencing used CD4+ or CD8+ T cells sorted from blood, collected in a trial of the OX40 agonist ivuxolimab. The receptor comes from an adult with an advanced solid tumor such as melanoma, head and neck, liver or kidney cancer. The V call is TRBV27, the J call TRBJ2-7, with D perhaps matching TRBD1 (6 bases). The CDR3 region is CASSSPDRGGSYEQYF. In DNA, the CDR3 is TGTGCCAGCAGTTCCCCGGACAGAGGGGGTTCCTACGAGCAGTACTTC.